Below, 22 T cell receptor beta chains from the same sample are listed, as sequenced in a study of cytomegalovirus exposure and HLA in healthy donors. 13 Jbeta primers and 60 Vbeta primers were used for the PCR. Repertoires were generated with immunoSEQ multiplex PCR, while TCRdb's copy carries only in-frame clones and drops some. This sample has some 120,000 clones, with around 80% found just once. Sequenced input: PBMCs. These receptors originate from a human donor in good health.

V gene TRBV7-3 combines with J gene TRBJ2-3; TRBD2 is a possible D gene (6 bases). CDR3 length equals 15 residues. The V and J ends lost 0 bases and 1 base respectively, with 8 bases between them. Germline CDR1 and CDR2: SGHTA and FQGTGA. The CDR3 loop is CASSLTGGRTDTQYF. The CDR3 nucleotides are TGTGCCAGCAGCTTAACCGGGGGACGCACAGATACGCAGTATTTT.

The rearrangement uses TRBV14 and TRBJ2-1; 7 bases line up with TRBD2. From germline, CDR1 is SGHDN and CDR2 FVKESK. CDR3 length: 15 amino acids. V lost 3 bases and J lost 3; bases outside the gene matches: 5. The CDR3 nucleotides read TGTGCCAGCAGCCATGCGGGGGTGAACTACAATGAGCAGTTCTTC. Protein product: CASSHAGVNYNEQFF.

This clone is a singleton in its sample. A read error may produce the germline difference seen at one junction end. The chain combines TRBV2 with TRBJ1-5; TRBD1 might be the D (6 bases). This CDR3 spans 11 amino acids. Germline V lookup: CDR1 SNHLY, CDR2 FYNNEI. Written as DNA, the CDR3 is TGTGCCAGCAGTGAGGGCCGGGACATAGGTTTT. This translates into CASSEGRDIGF.

This chain connects TRBV7-9 to TRBJ2-5; 10 bases are a match to TRBD2. J lost 2 bases, V lost 5 bases, and 5 bases had no gene match. This CDR3 region has 15 residues. The germline V gene has CDR1 SEHNR and CDR2 FQNEAQ (reference sequence). The CDR3 bases are TGTGCCAGCAGCCTCATAGCGGGGGGACAAGAGACCCAGTACTTC. This encodes CASSLIAGGQETQYF.

With respect to this clone: The junction shows a germline mismatch at one end, possibly a read error. This CDR3 is also generated by other DNA sequences in the sample. V and J are TRBV6-1 and TRBJ1-3, with D possibly TRBD1 on 6 matching bases. The CDR3 is 15 residues long. Germline values: CDR1 MNHNS, CDR2 SASEGT. The CDR3 is CASSEATGIGNTIYF. The CDR3 DNA sequence: TGTGCTAGCAGTGAAGCTACAGGGATTGGAAACACCATATATTTT.

The V gene is TRBV5-6, the J gene TRBJ2-7; 9 bases map to TRBD2. This CDR3 comprises 16 residues. The trim removed 4 bases at V and 4 bases at J, leaving 12 bases unmatched. Germline-derived CDR1 and CDR2 are SGHDT and YYEEEE. The CDR3 DNA is TGTGCCAGCAGCAACGTTGCGGGGGGGACTCTATACGAGCAGTACTTC. The encoded protein is CASSNVAGGTLYEQYF.

The V and J genes are TRBV6-1 and TRBJ2-5; D is possibly TRBD1 (6 bases). Germline V gene lookup returns CDR1 MNHNS and CDR2 SASEGT. The CDR3 is 13 amino acids. Between the trimmed V and J ends, which lost 2 bases and 5 bases, there was a span of 9 bases. CDR3 region: CASSETGPETQYF. CDR3 bases: TGTGCCAGCAGTGAAACAGGGCCGGAGACCCAGTACTTC.

This clone has only one observation. The chain has TRBV28 and TRBJ1-4, with D perhaps matching TRBD1 (5 bases). The V end was cut by 2 bases, the J end by 5 bases, with 6 bases between. The V gene's germline CDR1 is MDHEN and CDR2 SYDVKM. This CDR3 is 13 amino acids long. The CDR3 spells CASSLPGNEKLFF. The CDR3 nucleotides read TGTGCCAGCAGTTTACCAGGGAATGAAAAACTGTTTTTT.

J is TRBJ1-1 and V is TRBV7-9; D remains unclear. Germline V lookup: CDR1 SEHNR, CDR2 FQNEAQ (reference sequence). The CDR3 extends over 11 amino acids. Trimming removed 10 bases from V and 5 bases from J, with 11 bases in between. The CDR3 loop reads CAIRMRTEAFF. The CDR3 DNA reads as TGTGCCATTAGGATGCGGACTGAAGCTTTCTTT.

In regard to this clone: The junction departs from germline at one end; a sequencing error may be responsible. In DNA form, the CDR3 reads TGTGCTAGCAGCTTAGCCTGGCAGGGGGCGGTGACCCAGTACTTC. Residues: CASSLAWQGAVTQYF. J is TRBJ2-5 and V is TRBV7-7; 8 bases line up with TRBD1. This CDR3 is 15 amino acids long. CDR1 is SSHAT and CDR2 is FNYEAQ in the germline V gene (reference sequence).

This sequence joins TRBV9 and TRBJ2-5; 10 bases fit TRBD2. Trimming removed 4 bases from V and 5 bases from J; junction bases left unmatched: 14. There are 17 residues in the CDR3. CDR1 is SGDLS and CDR2 is YYNGEE in the germline V gene. The CDR3 bases are TGTGCCAGCAGCTCTACTAAAGGACTAGCGGTTAAGGAGACCCAGTACTTC. This codes for CASSSTKGLAVKETQYF.

The chain employs TRBV7-8 and TRBJ1-5; TRBD1 is a possible D gene (6 bases). Trimming pared 2 bases from V and 0 bases from J, leaving 11 bases between. The CDR3 length is 16 residues. CDR1 and CDR2 from the germline V gene are SGHVS and FQNEAQ. The CDR3 here is CASSLSTGYSNQPQHF. CDR3 bases: TGTGCCAGCAGCTTATCGACAGGCTATAGCAATCAGCCCCAGCATTTT.

This chain connects TRBV5-4 to TRBJ2-7, with 11 nucleotides matching TRBD1. The V gene end was trimmed by 4 bases and the J gene end by 4 bases; junction bases not matched to a gene: 4. This CDR3 has 14 residues. Germline values: CDR1 SGHNT, CDR2 YYREEE (reference sequence). The CDR3 region is CASSRGTGGYEQYF. The CDR3 coding sequence is TGTGCCAGCAGCCGCGGGACAGGGGGGTACGAGCAGTACTTC.

In this sample, this clone turned up a few times. The rearrangement uses TRBV6-5 and TRBJ1-3; D is unclear. V gave up 8 bases and J gave up 4 bases, with 12 bases separating them. Germline assignment: CDR1 MNHEY and CDR2 SVGAGI. The CDR3 contains 13 residues. The CDR3 loop is CASEAGEGNTIYF. The CDR3 DNA is TGTGCCAGCGAGGCCGGCGAGGGAAACACCATATATTTT.

The V and J genes are TRBV6-5 and TRBJ1-6; 7 positions agree with TRBD1. This CDR3 has 16 residues. Looked up from germline, CDR1 is MNHEY and CDR2 is SVGAGI. With V trimmed by 0 bases and J by 10 bases, 9 bases remained unmatched. This CDR3 is CASSYSGQFKASPLHF. Written as DNA, the CDR3 is TGTGCCAGCAGTTACTCGGGACAGTTTAAAGCATCACCCCTCCACTTT.

The CDR3 region is CASSLVASADTQYF. The CDR3 nucleotides are TGTGCCAGCAGCTTAGTAGCATCGGCAGATACGCAGTATTTT. This chain connects TRBV7-2 to TRBJ2-3; D is unresolved. The CDR3 contains 14 residues. Per germline, CDR1 SGHTA and CDR2 FQGNSA. The germline V and J ends were trimmed by 1 base and 4 bases, with 9 bases remaining between them.

The V call is TRBV7-9, the J call TRBJ1-2; D possibly corresponds to TRBD1 (6 bases). Germline values: CDR1 SEHNR, CDR2 FQNEAQ (reference sequence). Trimming removed 1 base from V and 0 bases from J, with 21 bases in between. CDR3 length: 19 residues. The DNA for the CDR3 is TGTGCCAGCAGCTTAGGAGTTCTACAGGGAGAATCACCTAACTATGGCTACACCTTC. Translating it yields CASSLGVLQGESPNYGYTF.

The chain employs TRBV11-2 and TRBJ2-5; the D gene is possibly TRBD2 (5 bases). TRBJ2-7 explains the end of the DNA better; the J call may be wrong. The CDR3 extends over 16 amino acids. Germline V gives CDR1 SGHAT, CDR2 FQNNGV. The CDR3 reads CASSLDPGNLSYEQYF. CDR3 bases: TGTGCCAGCAGCTTAGATCCGGGAAACCTCTCCTACGAGCAGTACTTC.

The J gene is TRBJ1-1, the V gene TRBV5-4; TRBD1 might be the D (5 bases). The V gene lost 4 bases and the J gene lost 5 bases, with 15 bases spanning the gap. The CDR3 length is 14 residues. The germline gives CDR1 SGHNT, CDR2 YYREEE (reference sequence). The CDR3 here is CASSPTVGRTEAFF. The CDR3 nucleotides are TGTGCCAGCAGCCCGACAGTAGGTAGGACTGAAGCTTTCTTT. Full variable domain (missing parts from reference TRBV5-4 and TRBJ1-1): ETGVTQSPTHLIKTRGQQVTLRCSSQSGHNTVSWYQQALGQGPQFIFQYYREEENGRGNFPPRFSGLQFPNYSSELNVNALELDDSALYLCASSPTVGRTEAFFGQGTRLTVV.

This clone has only one observation. This chain uses TRBV4-3 with TRBJ1-1; TRBD1 matches at 9 bases. Germline CDR1 LGHNA, CDR2 YSLEER. V shed 5 bases and J 0 bases; nucleotides not matched to a gene: 4. The CDR3 is 15 residues long. The CDR3 DNA reads as TGCGCCAGCAGCGAGGGGACAGGGATGAACACTGAAGCTTTCTTT. It translates to CASSEGTGMNTEAFF.

The chain combines TRBV6-1 with TRBJ2-1; D uncertain. This CDR3 comprises 15 residues. Germline assignment: CDR1 MNHNS and CDR2 SASEGT. V shed 3 bases and J shed 7 bases, with 16 bases lying between them. This chain's CDR3 is CASSEPAPGWNEQFF. The DNA of the CDR3 is TGTGCCAGCAGTGAGCCGGCACCAGGCTGGAATGAGCAGTTCTTC.

This clone appeared a single time. The CDR3 region is CASSLGARKLQETQYF. Here the CDR3 DNA reads TGTGCCAGCAGCTTAGGGGCCAGGAAACTTCAAGAGACCCAGTACTTC. The chain uses TRBV11-3 and TRBJ2-5, with D unresolved. Germline CDR1 and CDR2: SGHNT and YENEEA. This CDR3 has 16 residues. V lost 1 base, J lost 2 bases, and 14 bases lay in between.